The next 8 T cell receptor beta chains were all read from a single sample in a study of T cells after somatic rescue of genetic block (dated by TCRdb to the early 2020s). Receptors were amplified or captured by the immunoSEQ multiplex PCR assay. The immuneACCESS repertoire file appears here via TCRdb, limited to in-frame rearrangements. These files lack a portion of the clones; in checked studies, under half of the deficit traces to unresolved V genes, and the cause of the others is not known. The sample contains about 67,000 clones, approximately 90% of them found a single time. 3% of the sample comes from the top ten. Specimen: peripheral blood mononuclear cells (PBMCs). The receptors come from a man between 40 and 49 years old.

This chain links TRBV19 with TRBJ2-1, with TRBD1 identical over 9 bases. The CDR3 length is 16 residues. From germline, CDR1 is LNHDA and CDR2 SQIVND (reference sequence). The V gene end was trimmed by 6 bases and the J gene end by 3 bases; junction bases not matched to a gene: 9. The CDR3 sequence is CASSTAGTGYYNEQFF. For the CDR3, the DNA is TGTGCCAGTAGCACAGCCGGGACAGGGTACTACAATGAGCAGTTCTTC.

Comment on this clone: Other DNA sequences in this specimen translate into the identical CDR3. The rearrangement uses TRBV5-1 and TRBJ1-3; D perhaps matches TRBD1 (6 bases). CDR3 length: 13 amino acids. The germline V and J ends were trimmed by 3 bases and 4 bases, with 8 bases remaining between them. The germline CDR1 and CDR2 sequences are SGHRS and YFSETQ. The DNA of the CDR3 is TGCGCCAGCAGCTCGGGACAAGGAAACACCATATATTTT. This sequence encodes CASSSGQGNTIYF.

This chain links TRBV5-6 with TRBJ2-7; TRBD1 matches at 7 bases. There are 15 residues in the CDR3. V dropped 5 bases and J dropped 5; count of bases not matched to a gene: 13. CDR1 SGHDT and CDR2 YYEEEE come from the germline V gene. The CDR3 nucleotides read TGTGCCAGCAGACACCGACAGGGTACGATAGACGAGCAGTACTTC. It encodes CASRHRQGTIDEQYF.

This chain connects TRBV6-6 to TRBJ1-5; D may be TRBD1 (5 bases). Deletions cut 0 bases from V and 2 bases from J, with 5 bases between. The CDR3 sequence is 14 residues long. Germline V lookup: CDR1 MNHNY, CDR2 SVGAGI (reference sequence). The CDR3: CASSYSGGNQPQHF. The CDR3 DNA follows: TGTGCCAGCAGTTACTCGGGGGGCAATCAGCCCCAGCATTTT.

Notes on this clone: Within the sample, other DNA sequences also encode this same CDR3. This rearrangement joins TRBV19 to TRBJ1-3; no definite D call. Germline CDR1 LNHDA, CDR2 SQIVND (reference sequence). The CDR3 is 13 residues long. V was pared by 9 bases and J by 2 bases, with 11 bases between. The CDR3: CASSAGPGNTIYF. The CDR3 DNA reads TGTGCCAGCTCCGCGGGCCCTGGAAACACCATATATTTT.

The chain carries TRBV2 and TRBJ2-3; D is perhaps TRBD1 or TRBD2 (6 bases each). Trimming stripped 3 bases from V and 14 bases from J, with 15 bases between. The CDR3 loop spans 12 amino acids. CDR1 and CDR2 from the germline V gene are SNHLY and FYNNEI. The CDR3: CASSDRGALRYF. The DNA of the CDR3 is TGTGCCAGCAGTGATAGGGGGGCCCTACGGTATTTT. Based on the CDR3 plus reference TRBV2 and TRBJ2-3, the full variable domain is EPEVTQTPSHQVTQMGQEVILRCVPISNHLYFYWYRQILGQKVEFLVSFYNNEISEKSEIFDDQFSVERPDGSNFTLKIRSTKLEDSAMYFCASSDRGALRYFGPGTRLTVL.

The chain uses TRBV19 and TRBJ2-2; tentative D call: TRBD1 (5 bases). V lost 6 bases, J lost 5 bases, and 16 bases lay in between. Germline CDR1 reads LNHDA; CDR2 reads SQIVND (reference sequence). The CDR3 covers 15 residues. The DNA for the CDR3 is TGTGCCAGTAGAGCAGCCGCAGGGTGGACCGGGGAGCTGTTTTTT. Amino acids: CASRAAAGWTGELFF.

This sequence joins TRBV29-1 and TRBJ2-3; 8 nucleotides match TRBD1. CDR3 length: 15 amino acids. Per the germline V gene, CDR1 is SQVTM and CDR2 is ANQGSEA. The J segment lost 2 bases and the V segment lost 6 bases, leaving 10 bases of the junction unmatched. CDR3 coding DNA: TGCAGCGTAGCAGGGGGCAGGGAGCCCACAGATACGCAGTATTTT. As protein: CSVAGGREPTDTQYF.